This entry lists 7 T cell receptor beta chains sequenced from one sample in a study of cytomegalovirus exposure and HLA in healthy donors. The primer mix had 60 Vbeta and 13 Jbeta primers. The method was immunoSEQ multiplex PCR; TCRdb's version includes in-frame clones alone and lacks a portion of them. The profile covers roughly 55,000 clones, with about four fifths appearing a single time and under 2.5% taken by the ten largest. The source material was PBMCs. Every receptor here comes from a boy aged 5-17 years in good health and CMV-seropositive.

The chain carries TRBV7-8 and TRBJ1-3, with 7 positions matching TRBD1. Germline CDR1 SGHVS, CDR2 FQNEAQ. CDR3 length: 15 amino acids. J lost 4 bases, V lost 5 bases, and 8 bases had no gene match. Here the CDR3 reads CASSLDRVSGNTIYF. DNA for the CDR3: TGTGCCAGCAGCCTAGACAGGGTCTCGGGAAACACCATATATTTT.

CDR3: CASSYFRGTGGYTF. DNA of the CDR3: TGTGCCAGCAGTTACTTCAGGGGTACGGGTGGCTACACCTTC. The chain links TRBV6-5 to TRBJ1-2; possible D gene TRBD1, 6 bases. The CDR3 totals 14 residues. Trimming removed 1 base from V and 7 bases from J, with 13 bases in between. Germline V gives CDR1 MNHEY, CDR2 SVGAGI.

V and J are TRBV10-1 and TRBJ1-5; a weak D match, TRBD1 (5 bases). Germline values: CDR1 WNHNN, CDR2 SYGVQD (reference sequence). Deletions cut 10 bases from V and 7 bases from J, with 17 bases between. The CDR3 is made up of 13 amino acids. CDR3 loop: CAISGGDEQPQHF. In nucleotides, the CDR3 is TGCGCCATCTCGGGAGGGGATGAACAGCCCCAGCATTTT.

As DNA, the CDR3 is TGTGCCAGCAGCGGGGAGGGTTTTGAGCAGTACTTC. Translated, it gives CASSGEGFEQYF. The V gene is TRBV6-1, the J gene TRBJ2-7; 7 bases are shared with TRBD2. The V gene's germline CDR1 is MNHNS and CDR2 SASEGT. V was pared by 6 bases and J by 7 bases, with 6 bases of the junction left unmatched. The CDR3 is 12 amino acids.

The chain couples TRBV14 to TRBJ2-3; 11 bases are shared with TRBD2. Looked up from germline, CDR1 is SGHDN and CDR2 is FVKESK. V was pared by 3 bases and J by 3 bases, with 5 bases of the junction left unmatched. CDR3 length: 16 residues. The CDR3 bases are TGTGCCAGCAGCCAGGTAGCGGGGGGGCAGACAGATACGCAGTATTTT. It yields the protein CASSQVAGGQTDTQYF.

The chain uses TRBV7-9 and TRBJ1-5; D is undetermined. V dropped 5 bases and J dropped 0 bases, with 5 bases sitting between them. The CDR3 loop spans 13 amino acids. Germline V CDR1 and CDR2: SEHNR, FQNEAQ (reference sequence). CDR3 in amino acids: CASSPYSNQPQHF. CDR3 coding DNA: TGTGCCAGCAGCCCTTATAGCAATCAGCCCCAGCATTTT.

This clone has a single count. This sequence joins TRBV7-9 and TRBJ2-5; no reliable D call. This CDR3 has 14 amino acids. Germline assignment: CDR1 SEHNR and CDR2 FQNEAQ (reference sequence). The ends were cut back, 4 bases at V and 5 bases at J, with 14 bases in the middle. CDR3 in amino acids: CASSSHAASETQYF. The DNA of the CDR3 is TGTGCCAGCAGCTCTCACGCGGCGAGTGAGACCCAGTACTTC.